This T cell receptor (beta chain) was identified during a study of T-cell reconstitution after alpha-beta-depleted transplantation in children. The TCRbeta library incorporated unique molecular identifiers. MiXCR, applied by TCRdb to the PCR reads, yields one record per CDR3 protein. This table has some 520,000 distinct CDR3 sequences, approximately 32% appearing once. The sequence came from a human donor who donated a stem cell graft to a child with aplastic anemia. The material sequenced was PBMCs from the stem cell graft donor, taken from the stem cell graft.

DNA of the CDR3: TGTGCCAGTAGTATCGGACAGGGGAACACCATATATTTT. Its protein product is CASSIGQGNTIYF. J is TRBJ1-3 and V is TRBV19, with TRBD1 matching over 9 bases. Germline CDR1 reads LNHDA; CDR2 reads SQIVND (reference sequence). This CDR3 contains 13 residues. Trimming at V came to 3 bases and at J to 7 bases, leaving 1 base not matched to a gene.